This T cell receptor beta chain was recovered during a study of tumor-infiltrating lymphocytes in localized non-small cell lung cancer. Study findings and constraints: Only some patients had TCR sequencing, depending on available tissue.

Of note for this clone: Its antigen remains unknown.

Libraries were prepared by immunoSEQ multiplex PCR; TCRdb keeps only in-frame clonotypes and omits some of them. Among 15,000 to 20,000 clones, 70% to 90% were seen once, and the ten largest hold 10% to 13%. This CDR3 has 14 amino acids. Germline V gene data show CDR1 as SEHNR and CDR2 as FQNEAQ (reference sequence). Trimming cost V 5 bases and J 0 bases; bases outside gene matches: 3. The chain combines TRBV7-9 with TRBJ2-7; TRBD1 aligns across 8 bases. The sample was uninvolved lung tissue not adjacent to the tumor. This receptor was obtained from a human donor with non-small cell lung cancer. The CDR3 DNA follows: TGTGCCAGCAGCCTCACAGGGGGCTCCTACGAGCAGTACTTC. It is translated as CASSLTGGSYEQYF.